This paragraph reports one T cell receptor beta chain. The sample is drawn from a study of blood T cell repertoires in COVID-19. Study in general: Whether acute or convalescent, the COVID-19 samples came from the United States, Italy and Spain.

The table came from immunoSEQ multiplex PCR; TCRdb's copy has only in-frame clones and leaves some out. The sample holds some 170,000 clones, approximately 75% seen once. The sequence was collected from a human donor in a cohort sampled during active COVID-19. Sequenced: peripheral blood.

The DNA for the CDR3 is TGTGCCAGCAGCTTATTAGGGGGCGCAGAGAACATTCAGTACTTC. Translating gives CASSLLGGAENIQYF. The chain uses TRBV13 and TRBJ2-4; TRBD1 matches at 7 bases. CDR1 is PRHDT and CDR2 is FYEKMQ in the germline V gene (reference sequence). The CDR3 is 15 residues long. The V gene end was trimmed by 2 bases and the J gene end by 7 bases; junction bases not matched to a gene: 8.